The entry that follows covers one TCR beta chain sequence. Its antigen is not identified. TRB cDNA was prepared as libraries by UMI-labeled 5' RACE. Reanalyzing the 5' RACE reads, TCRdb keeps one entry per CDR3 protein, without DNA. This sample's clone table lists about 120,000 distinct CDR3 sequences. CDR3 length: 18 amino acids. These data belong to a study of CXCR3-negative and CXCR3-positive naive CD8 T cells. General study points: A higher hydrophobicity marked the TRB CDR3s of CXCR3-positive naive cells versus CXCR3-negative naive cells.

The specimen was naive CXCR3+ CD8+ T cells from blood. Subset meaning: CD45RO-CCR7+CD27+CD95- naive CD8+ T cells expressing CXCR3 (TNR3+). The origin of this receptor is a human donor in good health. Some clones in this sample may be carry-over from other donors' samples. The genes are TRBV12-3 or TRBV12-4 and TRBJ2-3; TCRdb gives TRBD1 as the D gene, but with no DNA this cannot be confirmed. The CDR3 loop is CASSLALGSRGPADTQYF.